This entry lists 5 T cell receptor beta chains sequenced from one sample in a study of T cell responses to AZD1222 COVID-19 vaccine. Profiled with immunoSEQ multiplex PCR; TCRdb holds only in-frame clones, not every one. Among about 120,000 clones listed, around 89% were seen once. The sequencing used peripheral blood, collected 28 days after the second AZD1222 dose. The receptors derive from an adult who received the AZD1222 COVID-19 vaccine.

The rearrangement uses TRBV2 and TRBJ1-4; D gene uncertain. Germline CDR1 reads SNHLY; CDR2 reads FYNNEI. The V end was cut by 6 bases, the J end by 7 bases, with 15 bases between. The CDR3 covers 14 residues. The CDR3 DNA sequence: TGTGCCAGCAGCTCAAGGGTCGCGAGTGAAAAACTGTTTTTT. This encodes CASSSRVASEKLFF.

The V gene is TRBV7-9, the J gene TRBJ1-4, with 9 bases that match TRBD1. This CDR3 spans 15 amino acids. Trimming removed 2 bases from V and 7 bases from J; junction bases left unmatched: 5. CDR1 and CDR2 from the germline V gene are SEHNR and FQNEAQ (reference sequence). The CDR3 spells CASSLRGQGFEKLFF. CDR3 sequence (DNA): TGTGCCAGCAGCTTAAGGGGACAGGGATTTGAAAAACTGTTTTTT.

V and J are TRBV15 and TRBJ2-7; no reliable D call. V was clipped by 6 bases and J by 2 bases, with 14 bases between them. The length of the CDR3 is 14 residues. Germline CDR1 is LNHNV and CDR2 is YYDKDF (reference sequence). The CDR3 spells CATSFGFSTYEQYF. For the CDR3, the DNA is TGTGCCACCAGTTTCGGGTTTTCGACCTACGAGCAGTACTTC.

The genes are TRBV7-8 and TRBJ1-6; D is possibly TRBD1 (5 bases). The V end was cut by 2 bases, the J end by 9 bases, with 17 bases between. The CDR3 covers 16 residues. The germline CDR1 and CDR2 sequences are SGHVS and FQNEAQ. The CDR3 spells CASSLSQEGTGSPLHF. The CDR3 DNA reads as TGTGCCAGCAGCTTATCCCAGGAGGGGACCGGTTCACCCCTCCACTTT.

This chain joins TRBV5-4 and TRBJ2-1; 12 bases match TRBD1. The length of the CDR3 is 15 residues. J gave up 7 bases and V 4 bases, and 6 bases lay outside the gene matches. The germline gives CDR1 SGHNT, CDR2 YYREEE (reference sequence). CDR3 DNA: TGTGCCAGCAGCCCGGGGACAGGGGGCGGGAATGAGCAGTTCTTC. As protein: CASSPGTGGGNEQFF.